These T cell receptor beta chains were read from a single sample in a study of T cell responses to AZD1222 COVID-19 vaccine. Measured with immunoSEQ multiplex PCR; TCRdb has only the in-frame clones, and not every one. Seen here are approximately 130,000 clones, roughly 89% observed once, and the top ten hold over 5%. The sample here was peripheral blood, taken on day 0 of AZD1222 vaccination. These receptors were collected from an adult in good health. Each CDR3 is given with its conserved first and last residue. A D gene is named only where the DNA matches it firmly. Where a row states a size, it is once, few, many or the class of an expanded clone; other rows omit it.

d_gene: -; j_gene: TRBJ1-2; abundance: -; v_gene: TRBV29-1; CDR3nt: TGCAGCGTTGAGGACCTCTATGGCTACACCTTC; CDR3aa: CSVEDLYGYTF
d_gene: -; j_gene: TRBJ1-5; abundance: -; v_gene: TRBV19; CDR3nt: TGTGCCAGTAGTCTTTCAGTCAGGCAGCCCCAGCATTTT; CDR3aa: CASSLSVRQPQHF
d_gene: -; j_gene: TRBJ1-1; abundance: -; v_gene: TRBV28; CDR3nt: TGTGCCAGCACTTCCTCCGTTAAAGCTTTCTTT; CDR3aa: CASTSSVKAFF
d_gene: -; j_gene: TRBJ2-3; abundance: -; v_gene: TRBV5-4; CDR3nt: TGTGCCAGCAGCTTGGCAAGCGCAGATACGCAGTATTTT; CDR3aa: CASSLASADTQYF
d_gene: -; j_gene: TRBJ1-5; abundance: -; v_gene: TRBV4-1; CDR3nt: TGCGCCAGCAGCCAAGATGGGGGAAGGGCTCAGCCCCAGCATTTT; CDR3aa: CASSQDGGRAQPQHF
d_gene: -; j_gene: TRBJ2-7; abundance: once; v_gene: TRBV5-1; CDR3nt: TGCGCCAGCAGCTTGCGCGGGCAGTCTCTGAGTGAGCAGTACTTC; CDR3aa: CASSLRGQSLSEQYF
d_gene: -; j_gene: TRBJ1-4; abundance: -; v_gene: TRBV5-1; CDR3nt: TGCGCCAGCAGCTTCAACCTACAGGGCCCTAATGAAAAACTGTTTTTT; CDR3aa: CASSFNLQGPNEKLFF
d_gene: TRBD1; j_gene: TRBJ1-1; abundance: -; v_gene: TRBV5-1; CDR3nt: TGCGCCAGCAGCTTGGACAGGGGGAACACTGAAGCTTTCTTT; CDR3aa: CASSLDRGNTEAFF
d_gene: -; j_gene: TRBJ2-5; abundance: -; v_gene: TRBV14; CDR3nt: TGTGCCAGCAGCCCACCGGGCCGGGGGCAGGAGACCCAGTACTTC; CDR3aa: CASSPPGRGQETQYF
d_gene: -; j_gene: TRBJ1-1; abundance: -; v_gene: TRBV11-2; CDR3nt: TGTGCCAGCAGCTTTTCAGGTGGCACTGAAGCTTTCTTT; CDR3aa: CASSFSGGTEAFF
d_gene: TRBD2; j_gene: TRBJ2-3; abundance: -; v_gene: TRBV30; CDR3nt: TGTGCCTGTAGCGGGGACGGAGATACGCAGTATTTT; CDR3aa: CACSGDGDTQYF
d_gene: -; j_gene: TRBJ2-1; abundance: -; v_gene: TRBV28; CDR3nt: TGTGCCAGCAGTGCCCCCGGGGGGACAGTGAGTGAGCAGTTCTTC; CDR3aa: CASSAPGGTVSEQFF
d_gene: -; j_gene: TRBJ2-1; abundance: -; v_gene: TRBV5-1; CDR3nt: TGCGCCAGCAGCTTTCTCAGCAAAGACAATGAGCAGTTCTTC; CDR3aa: CASSFLSKDNEQFF
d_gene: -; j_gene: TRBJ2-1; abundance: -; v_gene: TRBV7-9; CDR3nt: TGTGCCAGCAGCGCAGACCCGGGACACCTACTCAATGAGCAGTTCTTC; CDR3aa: CASSADPGHLLNEQFF
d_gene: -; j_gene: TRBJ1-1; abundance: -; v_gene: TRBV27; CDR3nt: TGTGCCAGCAGTTTCGACAAATACACTGAAGCTTTCTTT; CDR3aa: CASSFDKYTEAFF
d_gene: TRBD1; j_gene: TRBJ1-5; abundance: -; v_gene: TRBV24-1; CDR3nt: TGTGCCACCAGTGATGGCCGGGACAGGGGTTCCAAAGTCGGGCCCCAGCATTTT; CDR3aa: CATSDGRDRGSKVGPQHF
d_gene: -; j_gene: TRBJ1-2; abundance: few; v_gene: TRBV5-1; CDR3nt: TGCGCCAGCAGTAGTACCGGGACGGGGGATAGCTACACCTTC; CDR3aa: CASSSTGTGDSYTF
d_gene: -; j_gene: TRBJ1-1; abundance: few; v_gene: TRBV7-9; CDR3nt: TGTGCCAGCAGCTTAGCGCTCAGGGGCAACACTGAAGCTTTCTTT; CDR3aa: CASSLALRGNTEAFF
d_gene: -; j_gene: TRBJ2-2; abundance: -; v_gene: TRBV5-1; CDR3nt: TGCGCCAGCAGCTTCACGACCGGGACCGGGGAGCTGTTTTTT; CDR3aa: CASSFTTGTGELFF
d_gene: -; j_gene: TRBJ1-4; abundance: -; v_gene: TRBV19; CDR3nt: TGTGCCAGTAGTCCGGGGTGGGGTATTTTTTCTGAAAAACTGTTTTTT; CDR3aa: CASSPGWGIFSEKLFF
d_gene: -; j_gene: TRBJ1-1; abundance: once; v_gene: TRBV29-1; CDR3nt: TGCAGCGTCGGGCCCCGCAACATGAACACTGAAGCTTTCTTT; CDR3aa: CSVGPRNMNTEAFF
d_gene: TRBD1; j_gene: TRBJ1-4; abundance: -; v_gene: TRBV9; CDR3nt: TGTGCCAGCAGCGGCGGGACAGCAAATGAAAAACTGTTTTTT; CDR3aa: CASSGGTANEKLFF
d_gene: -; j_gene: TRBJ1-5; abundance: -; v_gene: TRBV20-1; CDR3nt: TGCAGTGCTAGTTCCGGGGGAGCGGGGAATCAGCCCCAGCATTTT; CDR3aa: CSASSGGAGNQPQHF
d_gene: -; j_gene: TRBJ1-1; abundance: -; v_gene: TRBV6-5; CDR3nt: TGTGCCAGCGCTCACGATCAAGGCACTGAAGCTTTCTTT; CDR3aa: CASAHDQGTEAFF
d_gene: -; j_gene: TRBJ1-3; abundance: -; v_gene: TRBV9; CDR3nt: TGTGCCAGCAGCGTAGGTGTCAGCGAAGGAAACACCATATATTTT; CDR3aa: CASSVGVSEGNTIYF
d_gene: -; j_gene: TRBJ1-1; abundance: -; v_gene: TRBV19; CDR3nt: TGTGCCAGTAACCCTAATACAGGGATGAACACTGAAGCTTTCTTT; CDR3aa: CASNPNTGMNTEAFF
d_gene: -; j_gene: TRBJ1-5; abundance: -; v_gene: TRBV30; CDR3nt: TGTGCCTGGAGTGTAGGCGGCCAGCCCCAGCATTTT; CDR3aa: CAWSVGGQPQHF
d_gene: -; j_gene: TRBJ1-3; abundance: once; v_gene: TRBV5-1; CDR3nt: TGCGCCAGCAGCTTGTCCGGGGGAATAGGAAACACCATATATTTT; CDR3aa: CASSLSGGIGNTIYF
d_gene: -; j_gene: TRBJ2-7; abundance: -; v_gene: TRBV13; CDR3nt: TGTGCCAGCAGCCCGGAGGGGTCGGCAACCTACGAGCAGTACTTC; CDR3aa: CASSPEGSATYEQYF
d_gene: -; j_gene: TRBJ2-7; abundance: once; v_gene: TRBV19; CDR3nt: TGTGCCAGTAGTACCCGACCGTACGAGCAGTACTTC; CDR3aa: CASSTRPYEQYF
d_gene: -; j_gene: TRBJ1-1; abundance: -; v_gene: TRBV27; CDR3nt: TGTGCCAGCACTCCCAGGGTGGGGAACACTGAAGCTTTCTTT; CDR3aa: CASTPRVGNTEAFF
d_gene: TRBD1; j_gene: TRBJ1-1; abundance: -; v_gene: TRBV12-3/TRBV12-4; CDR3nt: TGTGCCAGCAGTCACAGGGGACCTGAAGCTTTCTTT; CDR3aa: CASSHRGPEAFF
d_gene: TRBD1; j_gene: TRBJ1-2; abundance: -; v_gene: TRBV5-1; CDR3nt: TGCGCCAGCAGCCAAACCTCGATGACAGGGGGCTATGGCTACACCTTC; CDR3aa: CASSQTSMTGGYGYTF
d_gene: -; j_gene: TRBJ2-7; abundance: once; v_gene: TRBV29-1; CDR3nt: TGCAGCGCCAACGGGCCAGCCTACGAGCAGTACTTC; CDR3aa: CSANGPAYEQYF
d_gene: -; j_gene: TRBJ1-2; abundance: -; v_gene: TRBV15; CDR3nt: TGTGCCACCAGCAGAGAGGGGGTCGAGGGCTACACCTTC; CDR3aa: CATSREGVEGYTF
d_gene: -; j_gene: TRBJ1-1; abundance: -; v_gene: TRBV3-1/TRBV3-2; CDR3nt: TGTGCCAGCAGCCAAGATATCTACACTGAAGCTTTCTTT; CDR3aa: CASSQDIYTEAFF
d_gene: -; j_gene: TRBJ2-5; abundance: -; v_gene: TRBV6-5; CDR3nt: TGTGCCAGCAGTTACTCGGGTGGAGGGGGAGAGACCCAGTACTTC; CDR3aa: CASSYSGGGGETQYF